Included here is one T cell receptor (beta chain) sequence, with context. The data derive from a study of human T cells and chemical hapten exposure. Each CDR3 protein gets one entry after TCRdb re-called the RACE reads with MiXCR. The profile covers about 190,000 distinct CDR3 sequences, with around 23% appearing a single time and roughly 2.3% taken by the ten largest. The CDR3 has 15 amino acids. Per the germline V gene, CDR1 is LNHDA and CDR2 is SQIVND (reference sequence). Losses at the gene ends were 3 bases for V and 4 bases for J; bases not matched to a gene: 3. Time point meaning: patch test 3, about 24 weeks after DPC sensitization. Specified treatment: therapeutic diphenylcyclopropenone sensitization with weekly scalp DPC. Ahead of each patch test application, blood was drawn.

The sample in question was whole blood, obtained in connection with sensitization to the hapten diphenylcyclopropenone (DPC). The chain links TRBV19 to TRBJ2-3; the match to TRBD1 covers 11 bases. This receptor was obtained from a middle-aged woman with alopecia areata. Some clones in this sample may be carry-over from other donors' samples. CDR3 bases: TGTGCCAGTAGTATCGAGGGACAGGGGGCAGATACGCAGTATTTT. This encodes CASSIEGQGADTQYF.